These T cell receptor beta chains were read from a single sample in a study of Ad26.COV2.S vaccination and SARS-CoV-2 variants. Assay used: immunoSEQ multiplex PCR; TCRdb lists only in-frame clones, some missing. The sample has more than 300,000 clones, approximately 90% seen once; the top ten hold roughly 5%. The sample here was peripheral blood, taken in a trial of Ad26.COV2.S vaccine versus placebo. The receptor set was obtained from a person aged 18-60 years who received the Ad26.COV2.S COVID-19 vaccine or a placebo. The CDR3 runs from the conserved cysteine through the conserved F or W. A D gene is named only where the DNA matches it firmly.

cdr3_length: 17; v_call: TRBV5-1; j_call: TRBJ2-2; d_call: TRBD2; cdr3_aa: CASKGAGGTLYTGELFF
cdr3_length: 12; v_call: TRBV30; j_call: TRBJ1-1; d_call: TRBD1; cdr3_aa: CAWTPGQGEAFF
cdr3_length: 15; v_call: TRBV7-8; j_call: TRBJ1-2; d_call: -; cdr3_aa: CASSLRGGRQYGYTF
cdr3_length: 14; v_call: TRBV6-5; j_call: TRBJ1-2; d_call: TRBD1; cdr3_aa: CASTTPTGGHGYTF
cdr3_length: 14; v_call: TRBV3-1/TRBV3-2; j_call: TRBJ2-2; d_call: -; cdr3_aa: CASSQDGDTGELFF
cdr3_length: 12; v_call: TRBV28; j_call: TRBJ1-2; d_call: -; cdr3_aa: CASSFMSYGYTF
cdr3_length: 15; v_call: TRBV15; j_call: TRBJ1-4; d_call: -; cdr3_aa: CATSREWATNEKLFF
cdr3_length: 14; v_call: TRBV19; j_call: TRBJ2-5; d_call: -; cdr3_aa: CASSITGGGETQYF
cdr3_length: 15; v_call: TRBV11-2; j_call: TRBJ2-3; d_call: TRBD2; cdr3_aa: CASSPRGGSTDTQYF
cdr3_length: 14; v_call: TRBV6-5; j_call: TRBJ2-7; d_call: TRBD1; cdr3_aa: CASRGTGRGVEQYF
cdr3_length: 13; v_call: TRBV2; j_call: TRBJ2-7; d_call: -; cdr3_aa: CASGKETAYEQYF
cdr3_length: 16; v_call: TRBV18; j_call: TRBJ1-6; d_call: TRBD1; cdr3_aa: CASSWDSTVLNSPLHF
cdr3_length: 16; v_call: TRBV6-1; j_call: TRBJ1-2; d_call: -; cdr3_aa: CASSEGQGKTNYGYTF
cdr3_length: 12; v_call: TRBV19; j_call: TRBJ1-1; d_call: TRBD1; cdr3_aa: CASSVNRGKAFF
cdr3_length: 15; v_call: TRBV2; j_call: TRBJ1-5; d_call: TRBD1; cdr3_aa: CASSVGGQGNQPQHF
cdr3_length: 14; v_call: TRBV18; j_call: TRBJ1-1; d_call: -; cdr3_aa: CASSPLEVNTEAFF
cdr3_length: 16; v_call: TRBV9; j_call: TRBJ2-1; d_call: -; cdr3_aa: CASSVLRDRAYNEQFF
cdr3_length: 14; v_call: TRBV7-9; j_call: TRBJ2-2; d_call: TRBD2; cdr3_aa: CASLPGGNTGELFF
cdr3_length: 14; v_call: TRBV3-1/TRBV3-2; j_call: TRBJ2-5; d_call: -; cdr3_aa: CASKTASLGETQYF
cdr3_length: 14; v_call: TRBV6-5; j_call: TRBJ1-1; d_call: -; cdr3_aa: CASSRAQSDTEAFF